The 9 T cell receptor beta chains given below trace back to one sample, sequenced in a study of STAT5B mutations in CD4+ large granular lymphocyte leukemia (dated by TCRdb to between 2020 and 2023). Library preparation used the immunoSEQ multiplex PCR assay. Imported from immuneACCESS, the table was reduced by TCRdb to in-frame sequences with V and J called. These copies leave out some clones; in studies compared against another copy, an unresolved V gene accounts for under half, and the cause of the remainder is not known. This sample lists around 30,000 clones; under 80% were detected once. The ten largest account for approximately 2% of the sample. The source material was CD4+ T cells from blood buffy coats. Receptor source: a human donor in good health.

In DNA, the CDR3 is TGCGCCAGCAGCTTGAGTGGGACAGGGGGCCAGGATACGCAGTATTTT. Encoded protein: CASSLSGTGGQDTQYF. The chain links TRBV5-1 to TRBJ2-3, with 12 bases that match TRBD1. The ends lost 1 base at V and 6 bases at J; junction bases unmatched: 6. Germline V gene sequence: CDR1 SGHRS, CDR2 YFSETQ. This CDR3 is 16 amino acids long. Full variable domain (outside the CDR3, taken from reference TRBV5-1 and TRBJ2-3): KAGVTQTPRYLIKTRGQQVTLSCSPISGHRSVSWYQQTPGQGLQFLFEYFSETQRNKGNFPGRFSGRQFSNSRSEMNVSTLELGDSALYLCASSLSGTGGQDTQYFGPGTRLTVL.

The chain joins TRBV5-6 to TRBJ2-7, with 16 bases lining up with TRBD2. There are 17 residues in the CDR3. Germline values: CDR1 SGHDT, CDR2 YYEEEE. V gave up 3 bases and J gave up 5 bases; unmatched junction bases: 8. The CDR3 nucleotides are TGTGCCAGCAGCTCGCTGGGACTAGCGGGAGGGTATAACGAGCAGTACTTC. Residues: CASSSLGLAGGYNEQYF.

The rearrangement links TRBV2 to TRBJ2-7; D not certain. Germline assignment: CDR1 SNHLY and CDR2 FYNNEI. V lost 5 bases to trimming and J lost 7 bases, with 12 bases between them. The CDR3 is 12 residues long. The CDR3 spells CASSFYGEEQYF. Written as DNA, the CDR3 is TGTGCCAGCAGTTTTTACGGTGAAGAGCAGTACTTC.

The J gene is TRBJ1-2, the V gene TRBV5-4, with a tentative D call TRBD1 (6 bases). The CDR3 consists of 15 residues. Trimming left V 0 bases short and J 4 bases short, with 13 bases between. CDR1 is SGHNT, CDR2 YYREEE, per germline (reference sequence). CDR3 region: CASSLGWEGGYGYTF. The CDR3 DNA is TGTGCCAGCAGCTTGGGCTGGGAAGGGGGCTATGGCTACACCTTC.

The chain couples TRBV6-5 to TRBJ1-6; perhaps TRBD1 as D (6 bases). Trimming pared 5 bases from V and 10 bases from J, leaving 12 bases between. The germline V gene has CDR1 MNHEY and CDR2 SVGAGI. There are 13 residues in the CDR3. CDR3 DNA: TGTGCCAGCAGTGGGACAACTGTCTCACCCCTCCACTTT. Protein product: CASSGTTVSPLHF.

The rearrangement links TRBV6-1 to TRBJ2-3; maybe TRBD2 (6 bases). From germline, CDR1 is MNHNS and CDR2 SASEGT. The CDR3 runs to 15 residues. The V gene lost 2 bases and the J gene lost 5 bases, with 14 bases spanning the gap. CDR3: CASSEIRDSVDTQYF. DNA for the CDR3: TGTGCCAGCAGTGAAATCCGGGACTCGGTAGATACGCAGTATTTT.

A few counts support this clone. The chain uses TRBV30 and TRBJ1-2; 9 nucleotides agree with TRBD1. Germline trimming cut 3 bases from V and 1 base from J; bases unmatched to any gene: 3. Germline CDR1 GTSNPN, CDR2 SVGIG (reference sequence). CDR3 size: 14 residues. CDR3 amino acids: CAWRKDRGNYGYTF. The CDR3 DNA reads TGTGCCTGGAGGAAGGACAGGGGTAACTATGGCTACACCTTC.

The chain is built from TRBV30 and TRBJ2-3; TRBD1 matches 10 bases. The germline V gene encodes CDR1 GTSNPN and CDR2 SVGIG (reference sequence). The CDR3 runs 11 residues. V was clipped by 1 base and J by 14 bases; unmatched bases: 3. The CDR3, as DNA: TGTGCCTGGAGTGCGACAGGGGGCGCGTATTTT. As protein: CAWSATGGAYF.

The V gene is TRBV5-4, the J gene TRBJ2-7; possibly TRBD1 or TRBD2 for D (5 bases each). The length of the CDR3 is 14 residues. V was clipped by 4 bases and J by 2 bases, with 13 bases between them. Germline V CDR1 and CDR2: SGHNT, YYREEE (reference sequence). The CDR3 protein is CASSPGTVPYEQYF. DNA of the CDR3: TGTGCCAGCAGCCCCGGGACGGTACCCTACGAGCAGTACTTC. The complete variable domain, with remaining parts taken from reference TRBV5-4 and TRBJ2-7, reads ETGVTQSPTHLIKTRGQQVTLRCSSQSGHNTVSWYQQALGQGPQFIFQYYREEENGRGNFPPRFSGLQFPNYSSELNVNALELDDSALYLCASSPGTVPYEQYFGPGTRLTVT.